This T cell receptor (beta chain) emerged from a study of cytomegalovirus exposure and HLA in healthy donors. Study-level information: An earlier analysis found under 130 million unique TCR beta sequences from about 190 million T cells.

The J segment lost 0 bases and the V segment lost 5 bases, leaving 11 bases of the junction unmatched. The CDR3 extends over 18 amino acids. Germline V gene data show CDR1 as MDHEN and CDR2 as SYDVKM. Study conclusions and caveats: Accurate HLA-A and HLA-B prediction from TCR beta sequences was reported for most subjects.

PCR was performed using 60 Vbeta and 13 Jbeta primers. This table comes from immunoSEQ multiplex PCR, and its TCRdb copy is limited to in-frame clones, with some not included. This table holds around 160,000 clones, under 85% found once. To note about this clone: No antigen is known for it.

This clonotype was sampled from a man aged 50 to 59 in good health and CMV-seropositive. Source material: PBMCs. The chain is built from TRBV28 and TRBJ2-4; 9 bases are a match to TRBD1. DNA of the CDR3: TGTGCCAGCAGTCACCGGGACAGGGACAAATTAGCCAAAAACATTCAGTACTTC. Amino acid sequence: CASSHRDRDKLAKNIQYF.